The text below deals with one T cell receptor beta chain. Its target is unknown. This may come from a read error, since a much larger clone is one base off. These data belong to a study of tumor and adjacent non-tumor tissue in lung cancer. Study-wide results and limits: Patients with more diverse tumor TCRs had worse survival. Significantly higher TCR diversity was found in tumor than normal lung. Top 100 clones took a larger repertoire share in normal lung.

TCRbeta libraries were built with three rounds of nested PCR, modified from ARM-PCR. A single record per CDR3 protein comes from TCRdb applying MiXCR to the multiplex PCR reads. The sample lists some 100,000 distinct CDR3 sequences; about 60% were seen once. RNA was extracted from bulk tissue without any cell sorting. The normal lung tissue was taken more than 3 cm from the tumor edge. Newly diagnosed lung cancer patients had thoracic surgery in China, August–November 2014, without prior chemotherapy. The germline V gene encodes CDR1 SGHAT and CDR2 FQNNGV. CDR3 size: 15 residues. Specimen: distant non-tumor lung tissue. The chain combines TRBV11-2 with TRBJ2-7, with D tentatively TRBD1 (6 bases). The TCR originated in a man aged 25 to 40 with non-small cell lung cancer. CDR3 region: CASSLAGTHSYDQYF. The CDR3 DNA follows: TGTGCCAGCAGCCTGGCCGGGACACATTCCTACGATCAGTACTTC.